One and the same sample provided the 5 T cell receptor beta chains below, sequenced in a study of identifying expanded T cells in peripheral blood. Assay: immunoSEQ multiplex PCR; the TCRdb copy retains only in-frame clones and omits some. The sample yields about 97,000 clones, approximately 88% seen once. Source material: blood. These receptors originate from a person aged 18 to 75 in good health.

This rearrangement joins TRBV5-1 to TRBJ2-3; D gene uncertain. The germline V and J ends were trimmed by 2 bases and 0 bases, with 7 bases remaining between them. The germline V gene has CDR1 SGHRS and CDR2 YFSETQ. The CDR3 sequence is 14 residues long. The CDR3 protein is CASSLRASTDTQYF. As DNA, the CDR3 is TGCGCCAGCAGCTTAAGGGCTAGCACAGATACGCAGTATTTT.

V usage is TRBV30 and J usage is TRBJ1-1, with 10 bases matching TRBD1. V was pared by 4 bases and J by 1 base, with 3 bases of the junction left unmatched. This CDR3 contains 14 residues. The germline V gene encodes CDR1 GTSNPN and CDR2 SVGIG (reference sequence). The CDR3 is CAWKDRGPNTEAFF. As DNA, the CDR3 is TGTGCCTGGAAAGACAGGGGGCCGAACACTGAAGCTTTCTTT.

The V call is TRBV6-6, the J call TRBJ2-3; no clear D. Per germline, CDR1 MNHNY and CDR2 SVGAGI (reference sequence). Trimming stripped 7 bases from V and 0 bases from J, with 17 bases between. This CDR3 region has 16 residues. CDR3 protein: CASTDPGGTSTDTQYF. In nucleotides, the CDR3 is TGTGCCAGCACCGACCCCGGCGGCACCAGCACAGATACGCAGTATTTT.

The V call is TRBV2, the J call TRBJ1-1; TRBD1 matches 10 bases. Trimming removed 7 bases from V and 11 bases from J; junction bases left unmatched: 10. The length of the CDR3 is 13 residues. CDR1 and CDR2 from the germline V gene are SNHLY and FYNNEI. CDR3 in amino acids: CASIKDRGSGAFF. DNA for the CDR3: TGTGCCAGCATCAAGGACAGGGGGTCGGGGGCTTTCTTT.

V is TRBV2 and J is TRBJ1-4, with 12 bases fitting TRBD1. V trimming: 6 bases; J trimming: 11 bases; junction bases outside the gene matches: 7. The CDR3 has 14 residues. Germline-derived CDR1 and CDR2 are SNHLY and FYNNEI. CDR3 sequence: CASSLGTGGDKLFF. DNA for the CDR3: TGTGCCAGCAGCTTGGGGACAGGGGGCGATAAACTGTTTTTT. Together with reference TRBV2 and TRBJ1-4, the CDR3 gives the full variable domain: EPEVTQTPSHQVTQMGQEVILRCVPISNHLYFYWYRQILGQKVEFLVSFYNNEISEKSEIFDDQFSVERPDGSNFTLKIRSTKLEDSAMYFCASSLGTGGDKLFFGSGTQLSVL.